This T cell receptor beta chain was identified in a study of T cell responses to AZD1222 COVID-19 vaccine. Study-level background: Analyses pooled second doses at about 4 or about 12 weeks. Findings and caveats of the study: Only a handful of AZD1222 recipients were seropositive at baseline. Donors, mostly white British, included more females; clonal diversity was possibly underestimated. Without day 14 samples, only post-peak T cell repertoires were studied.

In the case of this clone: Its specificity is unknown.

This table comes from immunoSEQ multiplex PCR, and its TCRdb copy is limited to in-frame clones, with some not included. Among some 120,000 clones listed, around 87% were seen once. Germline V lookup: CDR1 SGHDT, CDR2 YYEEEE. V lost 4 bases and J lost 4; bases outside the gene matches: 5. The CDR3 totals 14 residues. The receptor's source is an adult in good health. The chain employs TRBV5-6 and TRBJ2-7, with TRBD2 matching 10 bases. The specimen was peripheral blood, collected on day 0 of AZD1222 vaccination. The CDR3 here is CASSPLAGAYEQYF. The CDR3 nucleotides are TGTGCCAGCAGCCCTCTAGCGGGAGCGTACGAGCAGTACTTC.